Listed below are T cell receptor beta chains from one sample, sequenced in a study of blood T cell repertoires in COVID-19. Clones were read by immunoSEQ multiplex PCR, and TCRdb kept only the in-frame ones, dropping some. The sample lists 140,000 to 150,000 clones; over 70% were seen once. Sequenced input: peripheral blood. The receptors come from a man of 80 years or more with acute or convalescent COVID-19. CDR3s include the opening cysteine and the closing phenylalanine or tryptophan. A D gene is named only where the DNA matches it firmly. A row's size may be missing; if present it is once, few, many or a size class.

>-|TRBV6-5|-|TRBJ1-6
CASSYSYSSPLHF
TGTGCCAGCAGTTACTCGTACAGTTCACCCCTCCACTTT
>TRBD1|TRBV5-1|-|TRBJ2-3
CASSPGDRGRTDTQYF
TGCGCCAGCAGCCCCGGGGACAGGGGGCGCACAGATACGCAGTATTTT
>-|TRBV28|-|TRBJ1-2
CASSNPGGIFGYTF
TGTGCCAGCAGTAACCCGGGGGGAATCTTTGGCTACACCTTC
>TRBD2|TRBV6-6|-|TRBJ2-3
CASSPSPGLAGGRTDTQYF
TGTGCCAGCAGTCCCTCCCCGGGACTAGCGGGAGGCCGCACAGATACGCAGTATTTT
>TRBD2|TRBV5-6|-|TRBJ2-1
CASSPGWTSGYNEQFF
TGTGCCAGCAGCCCCGGATGGACTAGTGGATACAATGAGCAGTTCTTC
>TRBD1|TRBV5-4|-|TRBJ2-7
CASSLQGALEQYF
TGTGCCAGCAGCTTACAGGGGGCACTCGAGCAGTACTTC
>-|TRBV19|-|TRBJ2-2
CASSIVAVGTGELFF
TGTGCCAGTAGTATAGTAGCGGTGGGCACCGGGGAGCTGTTTTTT
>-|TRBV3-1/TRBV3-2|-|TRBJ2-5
CASSQDAAAVQETQYF
TGTGCCAGCAGCCAAGATGCGGCAGCGGTACAAGAGACCCAGTACTTC
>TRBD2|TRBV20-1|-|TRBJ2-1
CSARRDYQFF
TGCAGTGCTAGGCGGGACTACCAGTTCTTC
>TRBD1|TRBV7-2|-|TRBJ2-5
CASSTTGGRETQYF
TGTGCCAGCAGCACAACAGGGGGCCGCGAGACCCAGTACTTC
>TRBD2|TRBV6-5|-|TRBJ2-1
CASRIILAGVGEQFF
TGTGCCAGCAGGATTATACTAGCGGGAGTGGGCGAGCAGTTCTTC
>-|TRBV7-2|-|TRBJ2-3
CASSLVTGGTDTQYF
TGTGCCAGCAGCTTAGTTACGGGGGGCACAGATACGCAGTATTTT
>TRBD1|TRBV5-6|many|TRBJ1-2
CASSLKQGAIGYGYTF
TGTGCCAGCAGCTTAAAACAGGGGGCGATTGGCTATGGCTACACCTTC
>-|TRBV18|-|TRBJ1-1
CASSQEGMNTEAFF
TGTGCCAGCTCACAGGAGGGGATGAACACTGAAGCTTTCTTT
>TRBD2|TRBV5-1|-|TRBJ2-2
CASSLGALAGNTGELFF
TGCGCCAGCAGCTTGGGAGCCCTAGCGGGGAACACCGGGGAGCTGTTTTTT
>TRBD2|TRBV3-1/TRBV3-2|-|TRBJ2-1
CASSQDLAGGLNEQFF
TGTGCCAGCAGCCAAGATCTAGCGGGAGGGCTCAATGAGCAGTTCTTC
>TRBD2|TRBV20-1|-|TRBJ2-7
CSASAGGREQYF
TGCAGTGCTAGTGCGGGAGGTCGCGAGCAGTACTTC
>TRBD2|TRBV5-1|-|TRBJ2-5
CASGAGGLQETQYF
TGCGCCAGCGGAGCGGGGGGACTACAAGAGACCCAGTACTTC
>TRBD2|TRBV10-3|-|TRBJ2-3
CAISRLAGSADTQYF
TGTGCCATCAGCCGACTAGCGGGGAGCGCAGATACGCAGTATTTT
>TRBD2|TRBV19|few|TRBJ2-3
CASSSTSGNGRDTQYF
TGTGCCAGTAGTAGTACTAGCGGGAATGGCCGGGATACGCAGTATTTT
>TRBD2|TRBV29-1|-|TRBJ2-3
CSVTPGLAGGPVDTQYF
TGCAGCGTCACACCGGGACTAGCGGGGGGGCCGGTGGATACGCAGTATTTT